What follows are 3 T cell receptor delta chains derived from one specimen sequenced in a study of γδ T cells in repeated Plasmodium falciparum infection. Gammadelta T cells were flow-sorted from PBMC into Vgamma9/Vdelta2+ and Vdelta2-negative populations for bulk analysis. TCRdb re-called the multiplex PCR reads with CATT. This table holds roughly 93,000 delta-chain clones, over 1.3% found once. The sequenced sample consisted of gamma-delta T cells from blood. All receptors derive from a pool of human donors (malaria-infected and uninfected, not separated).

The sample holds many counts of this clone. TCRdb's entry gives the protein of a much larger clone, which mismatches this DNA's translation at residue 7, likely from a read error; the protein reported here is translated from the DNA. This chain links TRDV2 with TRDJ1; D possibly corresponds to TRDD3 (6 bases). Trimming stripped 0 bases from V and 0 bases from J, with 16 bases between. The CDR3 is 17 amino acids. Germline V gene sequence: CDR1 GEAIGNYY, CDR2 EKD. In DNA, the CDR3 is TGTGCCTGTGACACCGTTATGGGGGTCGGGTACACCGATAAACTCATCTTT. Translating gives CACDTVMGVGYTDKLIF.

A note on this clone: This likely reflects a read error, since a far larger clone is one base away. V is TRDV1 and J is TRDJ1, with 8 bases identical to TRDD3. In the absence of a J gene in TCRdb, the DNA was matched to germline to assign it here. The CDR3 has 21 residues. Looked up from germline, CDR1 is TSWWSYY and CDR2 is QGS. In nucleotides, the CDR3 is TGTGCCCTTGGGGGCCTATACTGGGGGCCTCGGCAGAAATGGTACACCGATAAACTCATCTTT. Translating gives CALGGLYWGPRQKWYTDKLIF.

This clone turned up a few times. The mismatch at residue 16 between this DNA's translation and the TCRdb protein of a much larger clone likely reflects a read error; the protein shown is translated from the DNA. The CDR3 DNA is TGTGCCTGTGACAAGTTGATGGGGGATACCAAAACGAACTGGGACGCCCGACAGATGTTTTTC. It specifies CACDKLMGDTKTNWDARQMFF. The J gene is TRDJ3, the V gene TRDV2, with TRDD3 matching over 10 bases. The J gene comes from matching the DNA to germline here; TCRdb lacks it. Germline V gives CDR1 GEAIGNYY, CDR2 EKD. This CDR3 has 21 residues.